These 22 T cell receptor beta chains came from one sample sequenced in a study of blood T cell repertoires in COVID-19 (dated by TCRdb to 2018 to 2021). Preparation of the library involved the immunoSEQ multiplex PCR assay. Here the immuneACCESS table is served through TCRdb, limited to in-frame sequences with V and J called. Missing clones are a known gap in these copies; in checked studies unresolved V genes cover under half, and the rest lacks a known reason. In this sample the table shows roughly 92,000 clones, 86% of which occur a single time. The biggest ten clones account for under 13% of the sample. Input material: peripheral blood. The receptors come from a man aged 50-59 years with acute or convalescent COVID-19.

This sequence joins TRBV25-1 and TRBJ1-3; 8 nucleotides line up with TRBD1. V lost 5 bases and J lost 0; bases outside the gene matches: 12. The V gene's germline CDR1 is MGHDK and CDR2 SYGVNS. The CDR3 contains 18 residues. CDR3 region: CASSSSPGQVSSGNTIYF. In nucleotides, the CDR3 is TGTGCCAGCAGTTCAAGTCCGGGACAGGTTAGCTCTGGAAACACCATATATTTT.

This chain links TRBV7-9 with TRBJ1-1; perhaps TRBD1 as D (6 bases). The CDR3 contains 15 residues. Germline CDR1 reads SEHNR; CDR2 reads FQNEAQ (reference sequence). Trimming left V 7 bases short and J 3 bases short, with 18 bases between. The CDR3 nucleotides read TGTGCCAGCATCCACAGGGTTTTAGAGGACACTGAAGCTTTCTTT. Its translation is CASIHRVLEDTEAFF.

V gene TRBV9 combines with J gene TRBJ2-7, with TRBD1 matching over 7 bases. V lost 0 bases, J lost 5 bases, and 8 bases stayed unmatched. The CDR3 covers 15 residues. Germline V gene lookup returns CDR1 SGDLS and CDR2 YYNGEE. CDR3 residues: CASSVGGTASNEQYF. The CDR3 DNA reads TGTGCCAGCAGCGTAGGAGGGACAGCATCTAACGAGCAGTACTTC.

The V and J genes are TRBV14 and TRBJ1-1, with D uncertain. The CDR3 runs to 13 residues. Trimming shortened V by 4 bases and J by 0 bases, and 6 bases separated the two germline ends. The germline CDR1 and CDR2 sequences are SGHDN and FVKESK. CDR3 in amino acids: CASSPSLNTEAFF. The CDR3 DNA reads TGTGCCAGCAGCCCCAGTTTGAACACTGAAGCTTTCTTT.

The V and J genes are TRBV4-1 and TRBJ2-7; 13 bases map to TRBD2. CDR3 length: 15 residues. V gave up 4 bases and J gave up 6 bases; unmatched junction bases: 6. The germline CDR1 and CDR2 sequences are MGHRA and YSYEKL. The CDR3 region is CASSLRTSGSREQYF. CDR3 coding DNA: TGCGCCAGCAGCCTCCGGACTAGCGGGAGCCGCGAGCAGTACTTC.

The chain employs TRBV5-1 and TRBJ2-5, with D perhaps matching TRBD2 (7 bases). The ends were cut back, 2 bases at V and 4 bases at J, with 12 bases in the middle. CDR3 size: 14 residues. The germline CDR1 and CDR2 sequences are SGHRS and YFSETQ. The CDR3 loop is CASSLGGARETQYF. The CDR3 DNA is TGCGCCAGCAGCTTAGGGGGGGCGAGAGAGACCCAGTACTTC. Full variable domain (rest looked up from reference TRBV5-1 and TRBJ2-5): KAGVTQTPRYLIKTRGQQVTLSCSPISGHRSVSWYQQTPGQGLQFLFEYFSETQRNKGNFPGRFSGRQFSNSRSEMNVSTLELGDSALYLCASSLGGARETQYFGPGTRLLVL.

This chain uses TRBV11-2 with TRBJ2-7; 7 bases line up with TRBD1. Per the germline V gene, CDR1 is SGHAT and CDR2 is FQNNGV. Unmatched junction bases numbered 4, after V lost 5 bases and J lost 6 bases. This CDR3 spans 12 amino acids. The DNA of the CDR3 is TGTGCCAGCAGCCTGGACAGGACCGAGCAGTACTTC. It translates to CASSLDRTEQYF.

CDR3 residues: CASSENRGRGQETQYF. As DNA, the CDR3 is TGTGCCAGCAGCGAAAACAGGGGGCGAGGGCAAGAGACCCAGTACTTC. The rearrangement uses TRBV9 and TRBJ2-5, with 9 nucleotides matching TRBD1. Per the germline V gene, CDR1 is SGDLS and CDR2 is YYNGEE. Losses at the gene ends were 3 bases for V and 2 bases for J; bases not matched to a gene: 8. The length of the CDR3 is 16 residues.

This clone was seen only a few times. The chain links TRBV12-5 to TRBJ2-7; 9 bases fit TRBD2. With V trimmed by 7 bases and J by 5 bases, 18 bases remained unmatched. The CDR3 is 17 amino acids. CDR1 and CDR2 from the germline V gene are LGHNT and FRNRAP. CDR3 sequence reads: CASVIMMASGNIHEQYF. In DNA form, the CDR3 reads TGTGCTAGTGTTATAATGATGGCTAGCGGGAATATCCACGAGCAGTACTTC.

This chain links TRBV11-2 with TRBJ2-5, with 7 bases fitting TRBD1. CDR1 and CDR2 from the germline V gene are SGHAT and FQNNGV. Trimming removed 4 bases from V and 4 bases from J; junction bases left unmatched: 6. The CDR3 extends over 14 amino acids. CDR3: CASSYQQGRETQYF. In nucleotides, the CDR3 is TGTGCCAGCAGCTACCAACAGGGGCGAGAGACCCAGTACTTC. The variable domain in full, completed from reference TRBV11-2 and TRBJ2-5, reads EAGVAQSPRYKIIEKRQSVAFWCNPISGHATLYWYQQILGQGPKLLIQFQNNGVVDDSQLPKDRFSAERLKGVDSTLKIQPAKLEDSAVYLCASSYQQGRETQYFGPGTRLLVL.

The chain employs TRBV19 and TRBJ2-2, with 7 bases aligning to TRBD2. There are 14 residues in the CDR3. V dropped 7 bases and J dropped 4; count of bases not matched to a gene: 6. CDR1 and CDR2 from the germline V gene are LNHDA and SQIVND (reference sequence). CDR3 coding DNA: TGTGCCAGTACCCCAGGGAGGGGCACCGGGGAGCTGTTTTTT. Translation: CASTPGRGTGELFF.

CDR3 bases: TGTGCCTGGAGTGCCCAGGGGCCCTACGAGCAGTACTTC. This codes for CAWSAQGPYEQYF. This chain joins TRBV30 and TRBJ2-7, with D tentatively TRBD1 (6 bases). Trimming pared 1 base from V and 2 bases from J, leaving 9 bases between. The germline CDR1 and CDR2 sequences are GTSNPN and SVGIG (reference sequence). The CDR3 totals 13 residues.

By proportion, this clone is medium-sized. The gene calls are TRBV19 and TRBJ2-3; 11 bases align to TRBD2. Germline assignment: CDR1 LNHDA and CDR2 SQIVND (reference sequence). The CDR3 is 15 residues long. The ends lost 5 bases at V and 7 bases at J; junction bases unmatched: 8. As DNA, the CDR3 is TGTGCCAGTAGTGGGCTAGCGGGAGGTGAACATACGCAGTATTTT. Amino acids: CASSGLAGGEHTQYF.

This clone was seen a few times. V usage is TRBV2 and J usage is TRBJ1-5, with 9 bases that match TRBD1. CDR1 and CDR2 from the germline V gene are SNHLY and FYNNEI. This CDR3 is 15 amino acids long. V lost 5 bases, J lost 4 bases, and 6 bases stayed unmatched. CDR3 DNA: TGTGCCAGCAGTTTCGGACAGGGGCAGAATCAGCCCCAGCATTTT. Its translation is CASSFGQGQNQPQHF. The complete variable domain, with remaining parts taken from reference TRBV2 and TRBJ1-5, reads EPEVTQTPSHQVTQMGQEVILRCVPISNHLYFYWYRQILGQKVEFLVSFYNNEISEKSEIFDDQFSVERPDGSNFTLKIRSTKLEDSAMYFCASSFGQGQNQPQHFGDGTRLSIL.

The gene calls are TRBV7-3 and TRBJ2-1, with 9 positions matching TRBD1. This CDR3 has 15 residues. Per the germline V gene, CDR1 is SGHTA and CDR2 is FQGTGA. Unmatched junction bases numbered 5, after V lost 4 bases and J lost 4 bases. CDR3 in amino acids: CASSSDRGSYNEQFF. CDR3 nucleotides: TGTGCCAGCAGCTCTGACAGGGGGTCATACAATGAGCAGTTCTTC.

V is TRBV10-1 and J is TRBJ2-5; D is unclear. This CDR3 has 13 amino acids. With 3 bases removed from V and 5 bases from J, the gap between germline ends came to 10 bases. Germline V lookup: CDR1 WNHNN, CDR2 SYGVQD (reference sequence). CDR3 DNA sequence: TGCGCCAGCAGTGATCGTTACGAGGAGACCCAGTACTTC. It encodes CASSDRYEETQYF.

This chain joins TRBV7-3 and TRBJ2-2; 8 bases fit TRBD1. The V gene's germline CDR1 is SGHTA and CDR2 FQGTGA. CDR3 size: 15 residues. J was trimmed by 7 bases and V by 5 bases; bases with no gene match: 9. CDR3 sequence (DNA): TGTGCCAGCAGCCTCAGCGGACAGGGAGACGGGGAGCTGTTTTTT. Its protein product is CASSLSGQGDGELFF. Looking up the rest from reference TRBV7-3 and TRBJ2-2 gives the full variable domain: GAGVSQTPSNKVTEKGKYVELRCDPISGHTALYWYRQSLGQGPEFLIYFQGTGAADDSGLPNDRFFAVRPEGSVSTLKIQRTERGDSAVYLCASSLSGQGDGELFFGEGSRLTVL.

This chain joins TRBV5-4 and TRBJ1-2; D is undetermined. The germline V gene has CDR1 SGHNT and CDR2 YYREEE (reference sequence). The length of the CDR3 is 14 residues. Trimming cost V 2 bases and J 3 bases, with 11 bases left between them. Here the CDR3 reads CASSFSNRDYGYTF. The CDR3 region has the DNA TGTGCCAGCAGCTTTAGTAACCGAGACTATGGCTACACCTTC.

The chain is built from TRBV7-9 and TRBJ1-1; D perhaps matches TRBD1 (5 bases). The CDR3 is made up of 13 amino acids. V lost 3 bases to trimming and J lost 1 base, with 6 bases between them. CDR1 and CDR2 from the germline V gene are SEHNR and FQNEAQ (reference sequence). The chain's CDR3 is CASSLGQNTEAFF. The CDR3 DNA sequence: TGTGCCAGCAGCTTGGGGCAGAACACTGAAGCTTTCTTT.

The chain joins TRBV2 to TRBJ2-5; D ambiguous. The V gene's germline CDR1 is SNHLY and CDR2 FYNNEI. CDR3 length equals 14 residues. Trimming pared 6 bases from V and 4 bases from J, leaving 15 bases between. The CDR3 loop is CASRADSTIETQYF. The CDR3 bases are TGTGCCAGCAGAGCTGATAGTACGATAGAGACCCAGTACTTC. The full variable domain, its missing parts supplied by reference TRBV2 and TRBJ2-5, is EPEVTQTPSHQVTQMGQEVILRCVPISNHLYFYWYRQILGQKVEFLVSFYNNEISEKSEIFDDQFSVERPDGSNFTLKIRSTKLEDSAMYFCASRADSTIETQYFGPGTRLLVL.

The V and J genes are TRBV5-6 and TRBJ1-3, with D tentatively TRBD1 (5 bases). The CDR3 runs 15 residues. V lost 2 bases and J 2 bases, leaving 11 bases between the germline ends. The germline V gene encodes CDR1 SGHDT and CDR2 YYEEEE. The CDR3 DNA sequence: TGTGCCAGCAGCTTAGACACGGGGGCTGGAAACACCATATATTTT. It codes for CASSLDTGAGNTIYF.

This rearrangement joins TRBV30 to TRBJ1-1; D is possibly TRBD1 (5 bases). The CDR3 contains 12 residues. Germline CDR1 reads GTSNPN; CDR2 reads SVGIG (reference sequence). V shed 0 bases and J shed 3 bases, with 5 bases lying between them. Written as DNA, the CDR3 is TGTGCCTGGAGTGTAGGGGACACTGAAGCTTTCTTT. Its translation is CAWSVGDTEAFF.